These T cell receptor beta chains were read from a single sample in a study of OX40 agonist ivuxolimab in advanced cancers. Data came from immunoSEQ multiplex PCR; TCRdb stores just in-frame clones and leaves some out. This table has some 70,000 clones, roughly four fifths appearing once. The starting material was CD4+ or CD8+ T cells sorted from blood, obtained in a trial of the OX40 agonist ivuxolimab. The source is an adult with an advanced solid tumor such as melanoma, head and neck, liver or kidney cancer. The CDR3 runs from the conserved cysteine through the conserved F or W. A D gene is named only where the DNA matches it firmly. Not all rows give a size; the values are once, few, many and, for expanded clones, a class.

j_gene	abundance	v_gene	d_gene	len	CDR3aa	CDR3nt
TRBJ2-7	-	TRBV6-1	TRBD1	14	CASSGDRSSYEQYF	TGTGCCAGCAGCGGGGACAGATCCTCCTACGAGCAGTACTTC
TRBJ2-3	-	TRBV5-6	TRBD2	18	CASSFFLPTSAYTDTQYF	TGTGCCAGCAGCTTTTTCCTCCCGACTAGCGCATACACAGATACGCAGTATTTT
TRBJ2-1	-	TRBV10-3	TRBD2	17	CAISGGTSGTPGNEQFF	TGTGCCATCAGTGGGGGGACTAGCGGGACCCCCGGCAATGAGCAGTTCTTC
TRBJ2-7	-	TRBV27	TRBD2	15	CASSLSASGGIEQYF	TGTGCCAGCAGTTTATCTGCTAGCGGGGGTATCGAGCAGTACTTC
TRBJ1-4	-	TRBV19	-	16	CASSSLLGTFNEKLFF	TGTGCCAGTAGTAGCTTACTAGGGACCTTCAATGAAAAACTGTTTTTT
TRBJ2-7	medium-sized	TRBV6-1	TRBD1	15	CASSGGRDRGREQYF	TGTGCCAGCAGTGGAGGCCGGGACAGGGGGCGCGAGCAGTACTTC
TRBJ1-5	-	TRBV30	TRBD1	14	CAWSVPNQQGAQHF	TGTGCCTGGAGTGTACCCAATCAACAGGGGGCCCAGCATTTT
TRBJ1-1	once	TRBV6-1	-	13	CASPRGPGTEAFF	TGTGCCAGCCCGAGAGGGCCGGGCACTGAAGCTTTCTTT
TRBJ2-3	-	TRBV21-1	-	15	CASSKVEADTDTQYF	TGTGCCAGCAGCAAGGTAGAGGCAGACACAGATACGCAGTATTTT
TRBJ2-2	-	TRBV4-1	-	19	CASSQDLGGAIANTGKLFF	TGCGCCAGCAGCCAAGATCTTGGGGGGGCGATCGCGAACACCGGGAAGCTGTTTTTT
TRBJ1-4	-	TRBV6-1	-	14	CASGVHRVDEKLFF	TGTGCCAGCGGCGTTCACAGGGTTGATGAAAAACTGTTTTTT
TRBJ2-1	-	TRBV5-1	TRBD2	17	CASRRGLAGGLANEQFF	TGCGCCAGCAGAAGGGGACTAGCGGGAGGGCTGGCCAATGAGCAGTTCTTC
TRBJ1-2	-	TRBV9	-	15	CASSVNSAANYGYTF	TGTGCCAGCAGCGTGAATTCGGCAGCTAACTATGGCTACACCTTC
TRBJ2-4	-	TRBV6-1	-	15	CASSEFRGPKNIQYF	TGTGCCAGCAGTGAATTCAGGGGACCCAAAAACATTCAGTACTTC
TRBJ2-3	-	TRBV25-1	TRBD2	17	CASSEYQASGSTDTQYF	TGTGCCAGCAGTGAATATCAGGCTAGCGGGAGCACAGATACGCAGTATTTT
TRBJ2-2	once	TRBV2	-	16	CASSEISGSGTGELFF	TGTGCCAGCAGTGAAATATCAGGGTCGGGCACCGGGGAGCTGTTTTTT
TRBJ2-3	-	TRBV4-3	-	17	CASSQGVLTLNTDTQYF	TGCGCCAGCAGCCAGGGAGTTCTAACGTTAAACACAGATACGCAGTATTTT
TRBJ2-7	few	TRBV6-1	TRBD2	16	CASSEFGAGVSYEQYF	TGTGCCAGCAGTGAATTTGGAGCGGGAGTATCCTACGAGCAGTACTTC
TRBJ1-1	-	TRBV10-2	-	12	CASSEVKGKAFF	TGCGCCAGCAGTGAGGTCAAGGGGAAAGCTTTCTTT
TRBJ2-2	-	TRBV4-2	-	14	CASSQFQTVGELFF	TGTGCCAGCAGCCAATTCCAGACCGTAGGGGAGCTGTTTTTT
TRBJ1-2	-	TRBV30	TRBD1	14	CAWSVSGTDYGYTF	TGTGCCTGGAGTGTATCTGGGACAGACTATGGCTACACCTTC
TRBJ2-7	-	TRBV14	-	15	CASSQDFQGFYEQYF	TGTGCCAGCAGCCAAGATTTTCAGGGGTTCTACGAGCAGTACTTC
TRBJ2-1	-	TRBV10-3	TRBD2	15	CAIRGGTSGSNEQFF	TGTGCCATCAGGGGGGGGACTAGCGGGTCAAATGAGCAGTTCTTC
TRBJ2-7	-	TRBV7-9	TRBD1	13	CASSYDRAYEQYF	TGTGCCAGCAGCTACGACAGGGCCTACGAGCAGTACTTC
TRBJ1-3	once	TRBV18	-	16	CASSPGGGRSGNTIYF	TGTGCCAGCTCCCCTGGCGGGGGGCGCTCTGGAAACACCATATATTTT
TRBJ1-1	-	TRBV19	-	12	CASSITDTEAFF	TGTGCCAGTAGTATAACTGACACTGAAGCTTTCTTT
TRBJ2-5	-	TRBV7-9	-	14	CASSLLGGEETQYF	TGTGCCAGCAGCTTATTGGGTGGGGAAGAGACCCAGTACTTC
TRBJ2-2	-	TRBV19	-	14	CASERLLGTGELFF	TGTGCCAGTGAAAGGTTGCTGGGCACCGGGGAGCTGTTTTTT
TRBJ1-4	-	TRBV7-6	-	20	CASSLDATWRPSPTNEKLFF	TGTGCCAGCAGCTTAGATGCGACTTGGCGTCCGAGCCCAACTAATGAAAAACTGTTTTTT
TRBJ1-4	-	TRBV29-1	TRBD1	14	CSVTGGTTNEKLFF	TGCAGCGTTACAGGGGGTACGACTAATGAAAAACTGTTTTTT
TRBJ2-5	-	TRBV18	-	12	CASSPKRETQYF	TGTGCCAGCTCGCCAAAGAGAGAGACCCAGTACTTC
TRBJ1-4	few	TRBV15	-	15	CATSRGGQYNEKLFF	TGTGCCACCAGCAGAGGTGGCCAGTATAATGAAAAACTGTTTTTT
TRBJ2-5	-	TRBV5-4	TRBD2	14	CASRKLAGEETQYF	TGTGCCAGCAGAAAACTAGCGGGAGAGGAGACCCAGTACTTC
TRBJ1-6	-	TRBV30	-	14	CAWSSGQGNSPLHF	TGTGCCTGGAGCTCCGGGCAGGGTAATTCACCCCTCCACTTT
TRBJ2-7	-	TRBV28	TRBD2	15	CASSQTSGRSYEQYF	TGTGCCAGCAGTCAAACTAGCGGGAGATCCTACGAGCAGTACTTC
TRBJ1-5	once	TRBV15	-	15	CATSSGDGHNQPQHF	TGTGCCACCAGCAGTGGTGACGGACACAATCAGCCCCAGCATTTT
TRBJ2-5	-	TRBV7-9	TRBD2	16	CASSLAGGPTGETQYF	TGTGCCAGCAGCCTAGCGGGAGGGCCTACAGGGGAGACCCAGTACTTC
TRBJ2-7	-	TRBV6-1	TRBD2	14	CASMGLAYPYEQYF	TGTGCCAGCATGGGACTAGCTTACCCCTACGAGCAGTACTTC
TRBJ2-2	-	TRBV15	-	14	CATSRETGLGELFF	TGTGCCACCAGCAGAGAAACAGGGCTTGGGGAGCTGTTTTTT
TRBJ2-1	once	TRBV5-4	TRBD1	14	CASSNTGAIGEQFF	TGTGCCAGCAGCAACACAGGGGCGATAGGTGAGCAGTTCTTC
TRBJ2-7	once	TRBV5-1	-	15	CASSLGGTATYEQYF	TGCGCCAGCAGCTTAGGTGGGACGGCGACCTACGAGCAGTACTTC
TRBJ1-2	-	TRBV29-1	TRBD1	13	CSVEDRVNYGYTF	TGCAGCGTTGAGGACAGGGTAAACTATGGCTACACCTTC
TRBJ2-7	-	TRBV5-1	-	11	CASSLAYEQYF	TGCGCCAGCAGCTTGGCCTACGAGCAGTACTTC
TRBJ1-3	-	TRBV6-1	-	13	CASSRDGGNTIYF	TGTGCCAGCAGCCGGGACGGGGGAAACACCATATATTTT
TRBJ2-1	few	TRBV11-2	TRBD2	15	CASSTLAGGRNEQFF	TGTGCCAGCAGCACACTAGCGGGAGGGCGCAATGAGCAGTTCTTC
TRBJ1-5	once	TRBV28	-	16	CASSLLAGLGNQPQHF	TGTGCCAGCAGTTTATTAGCCGGGTTGGGCAATCAGCCCCAGCATTTT
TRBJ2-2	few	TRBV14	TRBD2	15	CASRTSGRASGELFF	TGTGCCAGCAGGACTAGCGGGAGGGCCTCCGGGGAGCTGTTTTTT
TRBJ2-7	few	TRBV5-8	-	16	CASTPWTLGSKPEQYF	TGTGCCAGCACCCCTTGGACGCTAGGCTCTAAACCCGAGCAGTACTTC
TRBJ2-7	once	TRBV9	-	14	CASSVDGSGYEQYF	TGTGCCAGCAGCGTAGACGGTAGCGGCTACGAGCAGTACTTC
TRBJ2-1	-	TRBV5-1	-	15	CASSLQVESYNEQFF	TGCGCCAGCAGCTTGCAGGTGGAGTCCTACAATGAGCAGTTCTTC
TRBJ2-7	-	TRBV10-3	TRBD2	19	CATEPAGLAGPYSSYEQYF	TGTGCCACCGAACCCGCGGGACTAGCGGGACCCTATAGCTCCTACGAGCAGTACTTC